This TCR beta chain was retrieved from a study of T cells in Graves' hyperthyroidism and ophthalmopathy. The CDR3 totals 14 residues. Germline V gives CDR1 MNHNS, CDR2 SASEGT. V was clipped by 7 bases and J by 3 bases; unmatched bases: 4. What was amplified from RNA transcripts were TCR beta CDR3 regions. The primer set for the first-round RT-PCR of the TCR CDR3 was HTBI. TCRdb ran MiXCR on the multiplex PCR reads and lists one entry per CDR3 protein. The sample yields about 590,000 distinct CDR3 sequences, more than 13% seen once. In its sample, this clonotype was seen many times. The specimen sequenced was blood. The V gene is TRBV6-1, the J gene TRBJ2-5; 11 bases are shared with TRBD2. The TCR was taken from a woman aged 18-29 years with Graves' ophthalmopathy. CDR3 in DNA: TGTGCCAGCAACCCGGGACTAGCGGAAGAGACCCAGTACTTC. Translation gives CASNPGLAEETQYF.